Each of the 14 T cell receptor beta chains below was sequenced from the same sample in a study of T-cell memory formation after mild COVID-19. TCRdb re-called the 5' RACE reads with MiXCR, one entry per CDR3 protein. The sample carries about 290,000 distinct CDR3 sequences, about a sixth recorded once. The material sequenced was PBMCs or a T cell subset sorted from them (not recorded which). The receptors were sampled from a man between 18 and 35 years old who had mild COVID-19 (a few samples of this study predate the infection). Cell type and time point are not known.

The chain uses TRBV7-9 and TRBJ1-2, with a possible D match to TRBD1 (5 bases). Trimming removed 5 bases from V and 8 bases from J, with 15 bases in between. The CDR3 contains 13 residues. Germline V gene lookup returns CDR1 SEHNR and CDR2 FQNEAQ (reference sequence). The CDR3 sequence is CASSGEQGLGYTF. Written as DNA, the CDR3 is TGTGCCAGCAGCGGTGAGCAGGGCTTAGGCTACACCTTC.

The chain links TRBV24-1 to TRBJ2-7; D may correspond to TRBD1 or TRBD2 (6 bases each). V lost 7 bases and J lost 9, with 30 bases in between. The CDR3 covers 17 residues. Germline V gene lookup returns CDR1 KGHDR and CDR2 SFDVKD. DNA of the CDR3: TGTGCCACCAGCTCCACCGGGGGCCGGATCTTAATCTCGGGGCAGTACTTC. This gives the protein CATSSTGGRILISGQYF.

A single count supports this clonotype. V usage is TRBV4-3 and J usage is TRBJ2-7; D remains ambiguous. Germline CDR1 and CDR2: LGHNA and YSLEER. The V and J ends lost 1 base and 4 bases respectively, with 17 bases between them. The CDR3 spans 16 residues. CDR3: CASSQVARGPTYEQYF. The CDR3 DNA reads TGCGCCAGCAGCCAAGTCGCCCGTGGCCCTACTTACGAGCAGTACTTC.

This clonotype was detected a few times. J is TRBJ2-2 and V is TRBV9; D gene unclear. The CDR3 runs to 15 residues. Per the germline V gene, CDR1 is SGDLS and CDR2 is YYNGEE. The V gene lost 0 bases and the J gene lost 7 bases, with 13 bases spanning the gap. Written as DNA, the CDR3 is TGTGCCAGCAGCGTAGGGACGGTTCATCACGGGGAGCTGTTTTTT. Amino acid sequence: CASSVGTVHHGELFF.

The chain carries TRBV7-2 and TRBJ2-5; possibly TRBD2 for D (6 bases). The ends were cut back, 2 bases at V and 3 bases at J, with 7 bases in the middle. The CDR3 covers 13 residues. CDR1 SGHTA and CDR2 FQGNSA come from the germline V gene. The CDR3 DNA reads TGTGCCAGCAGCTTAATAGCGGAAGAGACCCAGTACTTC. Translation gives CASSLIAEETQYF. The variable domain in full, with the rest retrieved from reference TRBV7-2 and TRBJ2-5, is GAGVSQSPSNKVTEKGKDVELRCDPISGHTALYWYRQSLGQGLEFLIYFQGNSAPDKSGLPSDRFSAERTGGSVSTLTIQRTQQEDSAVYLCASSLIAEETQYFGPGTRLLVL.

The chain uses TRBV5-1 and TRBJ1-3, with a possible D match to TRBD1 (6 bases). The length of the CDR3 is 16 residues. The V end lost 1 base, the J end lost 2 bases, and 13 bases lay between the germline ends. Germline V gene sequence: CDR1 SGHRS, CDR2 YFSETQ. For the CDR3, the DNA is TGCGCCAGCAGCTTGATTGGACAGCGGCCTGGAAACACCATATATTTT. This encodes CASSLIGQRPGNTIYF.

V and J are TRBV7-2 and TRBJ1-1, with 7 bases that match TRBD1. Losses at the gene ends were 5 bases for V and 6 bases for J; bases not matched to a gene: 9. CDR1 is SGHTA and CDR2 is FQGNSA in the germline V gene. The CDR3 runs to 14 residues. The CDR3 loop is CASSGGQLLAEAFF. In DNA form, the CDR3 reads TGTGCCAGCAGCGGGGGACAGCTCCTAGCTGAAGCTTTCTTT.

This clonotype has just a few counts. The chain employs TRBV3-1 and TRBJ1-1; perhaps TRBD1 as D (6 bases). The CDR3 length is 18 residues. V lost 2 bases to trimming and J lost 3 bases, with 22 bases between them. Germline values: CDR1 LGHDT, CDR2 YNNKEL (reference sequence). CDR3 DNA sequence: TGTGCCAGCAGCCAACCCGCCGGGGCACAGGGCGCGGACACTGAAGCTTTCTTT. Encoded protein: CASSQPAGAQGADTEAFF.

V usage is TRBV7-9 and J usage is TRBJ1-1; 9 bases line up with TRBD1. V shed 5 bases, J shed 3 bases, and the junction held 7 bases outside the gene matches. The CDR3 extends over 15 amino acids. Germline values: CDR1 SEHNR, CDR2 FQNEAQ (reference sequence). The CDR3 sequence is CASSPPGQGDTEAFF. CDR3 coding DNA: TGTGCCAGCAGCCCCCCGGGACAGGGAGACACTGAAGCTTTCTTT.

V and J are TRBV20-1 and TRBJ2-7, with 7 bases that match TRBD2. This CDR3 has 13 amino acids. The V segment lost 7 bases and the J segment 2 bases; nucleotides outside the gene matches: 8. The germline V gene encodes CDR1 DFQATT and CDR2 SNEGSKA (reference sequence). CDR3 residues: CSVWRAGAYEQYF. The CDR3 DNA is TGCAGTGTTTGGCGGGCGGGGGCCTACGAGCAGTACTTC.

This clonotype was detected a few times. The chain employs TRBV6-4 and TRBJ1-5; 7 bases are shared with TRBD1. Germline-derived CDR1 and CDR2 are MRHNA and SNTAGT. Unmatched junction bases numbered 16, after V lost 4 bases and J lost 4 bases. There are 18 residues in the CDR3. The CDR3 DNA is TGTGCCAGCAGTGTTATCCCGGGACAGCTTCAGCTGAATCAGCCCCAGCATTTT. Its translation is CASSVIPGQLQLNQPQHF.

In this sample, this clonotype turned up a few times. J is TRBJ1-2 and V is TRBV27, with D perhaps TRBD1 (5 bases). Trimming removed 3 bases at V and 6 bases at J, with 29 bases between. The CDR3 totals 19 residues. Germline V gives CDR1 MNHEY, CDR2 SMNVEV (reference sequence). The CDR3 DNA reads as TGTGCCAGCAGTTTCTCCTCCGGGACGCTAAACTGGCGAAAGAATGGCTACACCTTC. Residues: CASSFSSGTLNWRKNGYTF.

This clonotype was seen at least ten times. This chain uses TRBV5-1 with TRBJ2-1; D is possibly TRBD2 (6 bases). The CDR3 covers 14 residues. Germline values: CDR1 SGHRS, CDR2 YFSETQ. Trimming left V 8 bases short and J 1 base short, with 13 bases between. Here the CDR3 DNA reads TGCGCCAGTTCGGGGGTTGGATCCTACAATGAGCAGTTCTTC. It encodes CASSGVGSYNEQFF.

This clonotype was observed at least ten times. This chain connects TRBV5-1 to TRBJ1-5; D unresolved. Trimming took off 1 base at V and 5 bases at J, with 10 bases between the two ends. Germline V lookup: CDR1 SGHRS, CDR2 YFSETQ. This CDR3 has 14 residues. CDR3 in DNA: TGCGCCAGCAGCTTGTTTTCCGGCGATCAGCCCCAGCATTTT. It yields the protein CASSLFSGDQPQHF.